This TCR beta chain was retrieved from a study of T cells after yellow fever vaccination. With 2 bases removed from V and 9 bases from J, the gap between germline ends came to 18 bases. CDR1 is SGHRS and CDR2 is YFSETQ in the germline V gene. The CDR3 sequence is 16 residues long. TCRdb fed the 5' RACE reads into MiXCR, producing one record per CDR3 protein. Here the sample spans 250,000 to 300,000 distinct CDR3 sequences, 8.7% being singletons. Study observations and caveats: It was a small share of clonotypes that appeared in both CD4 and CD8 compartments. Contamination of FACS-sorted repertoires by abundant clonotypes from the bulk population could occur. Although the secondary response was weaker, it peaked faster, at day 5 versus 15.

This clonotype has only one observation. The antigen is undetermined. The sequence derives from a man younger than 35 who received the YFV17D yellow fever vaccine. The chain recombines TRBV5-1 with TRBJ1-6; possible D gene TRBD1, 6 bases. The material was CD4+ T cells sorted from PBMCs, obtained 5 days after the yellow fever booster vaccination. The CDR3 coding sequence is TGCGCCAGCAGCTTAATTACAGGGTCGGGAATTTCACCCCTCCACTTT. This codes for CASSLITGSGISPLHF.